This is a list of T cell receptor beta chains from one sample in a study of OX40 agonist ivuxolimab in advanced cancers. TCRdb keeps only in-frame clones here, not all; method: immunoSEQ multiplex PCR. The sample consists of 50,000 to 80,000 clones, 80% to 95% of them appearing once. This material consisted of CD4+ or CD8+ T cells sorted from blood, taken in a trial of the OX40 agonist ivuxolimab. Receptors originate from an adult with an advanced solid tumor such as melanoma, head and neck, liver or kidney cancer. CDR3s include the opening cysteine and the closing phenylalanine or tryptophan. The D gene is left open where the match is weak. Clone size is stated in some rows and not others, as once, few, many or a class when expanded.

d_gene | abundance | j_gene | v_gene | CDR3nt | CDR3aa
TRBD2 | - | TRBJ2-7 | TRBV7-2 | TGTGCCAGCAGCAATCAGGGCCTAGCGGGATCCTACGAGCAGTACTTC | CASSNQGLAGSYEQYF
TRBD1 | - | TRBJ1-4 | TRBV19 | TGTGCCAGTAGGATTCCGGGACAGGATAATGAAAAACTGTTTTTT | CASRIPGQDNEKLFF
TRBD1 | - | TRBJ2-7 | TRBV19 | TGTGCCAGTAGGGGACAGGTCACCTACGAGCAGTACTTC | CASRGQVTYEQYF
- | - | TRBJ2-7 | TRBV19 | TGTGCCAGTAGTATCCAGGCCCGGCCCTACGAGCAGTACTTC | CASSIQARPYEQYF
- | - | TRBJ1-1 | TRBV5-1 | TGCGCCAGCAGCCCGACCCAGGGAACGAACACTGAAGCTTTCTTT | CASSPTQGTNTEAFF
- | - | TRBJ2-7 | TRBV27 | TGTGCCAGCAGCCGAGAGGCAGGGGTCTCCTACGAGCAGTACTTC | CASSREAGVSYEQYF
- | - | TRBJ1-1 | TRBV27 | TGTGCCAGCAGTCCAACCACCGGGGCGGTCACTGAAGCTTTCTTT | CASSPTTGAVTEAFF
TRBD2 | - | TRBJ2-7 | TRBV6-6 | TGTGCCAGCAGGACTGGGACTAGCGGGACCTACGAGCAGTACTTC | CASRTGTSGTYEQYF
- | - | TRBJ1-2 | TRBV19 | TGTGCCAGTACCGGCCGCGGCTCTGGCTACACCTTC | CASTGRGSGYTF
- | - | TRBJ1-1 | TRBV7-6 | TGTGCCAGCAGCTTAAAACTTGCCGGCACTGAAGCTTTCTTT | CASSLKLAGTEAFF
TRBD1 | - | TRBJ2-4 | TRBV10-3 | TGTGCCATCAGTGATACCCTGCGGGACAGGGGGCTCATACGAGCCAAAAACATTCAGTACTTC | CAISDTLRDRGLIRAKNIQYF
- | once | TRBJ2-1 | TRBV29-1 | TGCAGCGTTGGCCCGGACAATGAGCAGTTCTTC | CSVGPDNEQFF
- | - | TRBJ2-6 | TRBV7-9 | TGTGCCAGCAGCCTCGTCGGAGGGGCCAACGTCCTGACTTTC | CASSLVGGANVLTF
- | - | TRBJ2-7 | TRBV10-3 | TGTGCCACCACTCCGGGCCCCGAGGACGAGCAGTACTTC | CATTPGPEDEQYF
- | few | TRBJ1-1 | TRBV10-3 | TGTGCCATCAGCACAGAGAACACTGAAGCTTTCTTT | CAISTENTEAFF
- | once | TRBJ1-1 | TRBV21-1 | TGTGCCAGCAGCTCGCGGGGACAGGGGATCCAGGCCCTGAACACTGAAGCTTTCTTT | CASSSRGQGIQALNTEAFF
TRBD2 | once | TRBJ2-4 | TRBV6-6 | TGTGCCAGCAGCCAGGCTAGCGGTGGGGGATGGGACATTCAGTACTTC | CASSQASGGGWDIQYF
TRBD2 | - | TRBJ2-1 | TRBV19 | TGTGCCAGTAGTATAGATTTCGCTAGCGGGACGACCTACAATGAGCAGTTCTTC | CASSIDFASGTTYNEQFF
- | - | TRBJ2-5 | TRBV2 | TGTGCCAGCAGGCGGGAAGTTTTAGAGACCCAGTACTTC | CASRREVLETQYF
TRBD2 | - | TRBJ2-1 | TRBV5-4 | TGTGCCAGCAGCTTCGCTCAGCGGGAGGGCAATGAGCAGTTCTTC | CASSFAQREGNEQFF